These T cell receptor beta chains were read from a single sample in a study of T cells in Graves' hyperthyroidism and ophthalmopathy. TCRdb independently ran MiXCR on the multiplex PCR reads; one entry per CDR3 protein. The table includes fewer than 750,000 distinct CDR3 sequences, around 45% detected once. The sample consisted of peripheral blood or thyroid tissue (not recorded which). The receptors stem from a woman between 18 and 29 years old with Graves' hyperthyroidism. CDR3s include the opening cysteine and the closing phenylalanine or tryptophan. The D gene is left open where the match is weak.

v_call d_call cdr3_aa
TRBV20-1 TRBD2 CSARTSGRTRRNEQFF
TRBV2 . CASSDGQYF
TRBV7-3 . CASQVDGRVGNEKLFF
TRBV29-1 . CSLAGDYGYTF
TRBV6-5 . CASCRRVDTGELFF
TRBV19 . CASSIEYQETQYF
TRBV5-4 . CASNLDGMAFF
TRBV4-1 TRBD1 CASSPRRQGSHGYTF
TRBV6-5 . CASRDPVRTSTEELFF
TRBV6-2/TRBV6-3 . CASAKKGGNTEAFF
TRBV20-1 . CSAVFTDTQYF
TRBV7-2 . CASSLASAGKLFF
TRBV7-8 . CARSLETRSYGYTF
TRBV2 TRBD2 CASQAGNNEQYF
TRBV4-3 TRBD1 CASSQDRGPSGELFF
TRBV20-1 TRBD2 CSAWLAGAGELFF
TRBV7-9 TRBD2 CASSLNYGTSGPYEQYF
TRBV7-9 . CASSFGTSGNTIYF
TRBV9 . CASSVAPVQETQYF
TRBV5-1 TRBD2 CASSARDGTSGSGEQYF
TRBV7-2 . CASSFGGVSDNEQFF
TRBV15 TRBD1 CATSRPGQGSGANVLTF
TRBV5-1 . CASSSVGEQFF
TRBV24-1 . CATSESGTGQETQYF
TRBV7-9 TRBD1 CASSLDRGSGNTIYF
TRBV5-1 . CASSDDGKVDYGYTF
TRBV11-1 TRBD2 CASSLDSSGSLYTQYF
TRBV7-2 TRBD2 CASSDRLAGVLLEQYF
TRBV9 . CASSVDASAGDDNEQFF